The 8 T cell receptor beta chains below come from one sample, sequenced in a study of monozygotic twins with inflammatory bowel disease. From its re-call of the 5' RACE reads, TCRdb lists each CDR3 protein once, without DNA. This table holds around 380,000 distinct CDR3 sequences. Material for sequencing was blood. These receptor sequences come from a human donor with ulcerative colitis or Crohn's disease, or a healthy co-twin of an affected twin (not recorded which).

The rearrangement links TRBV4-3 to TRBJ2-1; the TCRdb D gene call, TRBD1, has no DNA to confirm it. Looked up from germline, CDR1 is LGHNA and CDR2 is YSLEER. There are 13 residues in the CDR3. CDR3 residues: CASSQEAQGVQFF.

The CDR3 protein is CASSPLGQRIYTF. This chain links TRBV12-3 or TRBV12-4 with TRBJ1-2; TCRdb reports TRBD1, a call that lacks DNA to check it against. The CDR3 is 13 amino acids.

V usage is TRBV7-9 and J usage is TRBJ2-7. Germline V gene lookup returns CDR1 SEHNR and CDR2 FQNEAQ (reference sequence). The CDR3 covers 12 residues. CDR3 sequence: CASSFGVGEQYF.

The rearrangement uses TRBV19 and TRBJ1-3; checking the TCRdb D call of TRBD1 is not possible without DNA. This CDR3 is built from 12 residues. Germline V gene data show CDR1 as LNHDA and CDR2 as SQIVND (reference sequence). CDR3: CASSNPLGQKNF.

The V and J genes are TRBV15 and TRBJ2-7; checking the TCRdb D call of TRBD2 is not possible without DNA. In germline, CDR1 is LNHNV, CDR2 YYDKDF (reference sequence). The CDR3 is 16 amino acids. CDR3 residues: CATSRGRASGNYEQYF.

The rearrangement links TRBV4-3 to TRBJ1-4. Germline CDR1 and CDR2: LGHNA and YSLEER. The CDR3 consists of 18 residues. The CDR3: CASSQDSVSDATNEKLFF.

This chain uses TRBV7-9 with TRBJ2-3. The CDR3 spans 12 residues. Germline CDR1 reads SEHNR; CDR2 reads FQNEAQ (reference sequence). CDR3 loop: CASRTGTDTQYF.

V gene TRBV28 combines with J gene TRBJ1-1; checking the TCRdb D call of TRBD1 is not possible without DNA. The germline V gene encodes CDR1 MDHEN and CDR2 SYDVKM. The CDR3 runs 14 residues. The CDR3 is CASSLRGKGPEAFF.